This T cell receptor beta chain was recovered during a study of immune cell composition in non-small cell lung cancer (dated by TCRdb to 2015 to 2018). Describing the broader study: Histologic subtype, mainly lung adenocarcinoma or squamous cell carcinoma, was assigned on the basis of H&E together with p63, CK5, Napsin A and TTF-1 immunohistochemistry. Using Adaptive Biotechnologies, the researchers ran TCR-beta sequencing on fewer than 45 paired NSCLC tumour and non-adjacent lung specimens, along with 20 to 30 tumour-only specimens. In supplementary cohort #1, which comprised some eleven lung adenocarcinoma cases, paired tumour/lung TCR-beta sequencing was performed and TIL populations were generated so that tumour reactivity could be assessed. Several tumour specimens with TCR-beta data were of rare histological subtypes and were excluded from the subtype comparisons. General conclusions and limits of the study: The reactivity cohort was only approximately eleven cases, and tumour-reactive clones were not shown to share sequences with the dominant in vivo tumour-associated clones. Smoking pack-years did not significantly correlate with tumour TCR-beta clonality. Significantly higher Top 10 clone scores and productive clonality were observed in lung squamous cell carcinoma than in lung adenocarcinoma tumours. Tumour-associated clones >0.5% were found in nearly half of NSCLC cases, namely in around 36% of adenocarcinomas versus roughly 80% of squamous carcinomas. In 9 to 11 adenocarcinoma cases, maximal tumour-associated clone frequency correlated strongly with TIL tumour reactivity, whereas overall clonality did not.

Frozen aliquots of unsorted single-cell suspensions were used for genomic DNA extraction with the QIAamp DNA kit. Surgically resected non-small cell lung cancer tissue was used for the tumour samples. Tissues arrived within 2 hours of resection and were immediately processed into single-cell suspensions. Tissue was broken up mechanically, digested enzymatically with DNase I, collagenase I and hyaluronidase for under 35 minutes at 37 degrees C, and then filtered and RBC-lysed. A two-step multiplex PCR amplified TCR-beta CDR3 regions from genomic DNA, and the second step of the PCR added Illumina-compatible adaptors. TCR-beta immunosequencing was carried out on an Illumina platform through the commercial immunoSEQ service. The published analysis was carried out like this. Repertoires were described by productive clonality and by Top 10 Clones, which is the percentage of T-cell templates coming from the ten most frequent sequences. Values for productive clonality spanned 0 to 1, where a value of 1 indicated a monoclonal population. Sequences comprising at least 0.1% of tumour T-cell templates but absent from matched non-adjacent lung were defined as tumour-associated clones and were identified via log10 scatter plots. Two-group comparisons used Student's t-tests, stages used ANOVA, and relationships used linear regression, analysed in GraphPad Prism7 and R. This is the immuneACCESS table as TCRdb keeps it, with only in-frame sequences that have V and J called. A part of the clones is gone; compared with another copy, unresolved V genes explain less than half, and the rest is unexplained. V, J and clone size are those of that table, while D and trimming were read from the DNA. The sample profile shows roughly 15,000 clones; about two thirds of them were found once. The top ten hold approximately 8.3% of the sample.

The CDR3 measures 12 amino acids from cysteine to phenylalanine. Only the CDR3 part of the read is kept: 36 bases, read in frame from the first base. The germline V gene provides CDR1 ENHRY and CDR2 SYGVKD. V is reduced by 6 bases and J by 1 base, leaving a spacing of 6 bases between them. Remarks on this clone: Its antigen is currently not known. Base-call qualities are not available, and no considerably larger clone is one nucleotide away.

The specimen sequenced was lung tumor tissue. The TCR sequence derives from a human donor with non-small cell lung cancer. This receptor chain uses TRBV10-3 and TRBJ1-1; confidence is insufficient to name the D gene. CDR3 region: CAISQRNTEAFF. The DNA sequence follows: TGTGCCATCAGCCAGCGGAACACTGAAGCTTTCTTT.